These T cell receptor beta chains were read from a single sample in a study of post-analysis software for immune sequencing data. MiXCR was run by TCRdb on the PCR reads, yielding one entry per CDR3 protein. The sample has 350,000 to 500,000 distinct CDR3 sequences, more than 30% seen once. Sequencing used blood. The receptors were gathered from a girl aged 2 to 10 with multiple sclerosis. Both conserved end residues are part of each CDR3. Fields, in order: J gene, V gene, D gene, clone size, CDR3 protein, CDR3 DNA. D genes are given only for firm matches. Only some rows state a clone size, as once, few, many or a class for expanded clones.

TRBJ2-5 | TRBV29-1 | TRBD1 | NA | CSVDPTGTGATPETQYF | TGCAGCGTTGACCCAACCGGGACAGGGGCCACCCCGGAGACCCAGTACTTC
TRBJ1-6 | TRBV20-1 | NA | NA | CSAIERNSPLHF | TGCAGTGCTATCGAAAGGAATTCACCCCTCCACTTT
TRBJ1-2 | TRBV7-9 | NA | few | CASVWRTGYTF | TGTGCCAGCGTTTGGAGGACTGGCTACACCTTC
TRBJ2-1 | TRBV6-6 | NA | few | CASSYGDIRSYNEQFF | TGTGCCAGCAGTTATGGGGACATCCGCTCCTACAATGAGCAGTTCTTC
TRBJ1-2 | TRBV20-1 | TRBD1 | many | CSARHIRDSYGYTF | TGCAGTGCTCGCCACATCCGGGACAGCTATGGCTACACCTTC
TRBJ2-7 | TRBV5-8 | TRBD1 | few | CASTGQGQRYEQYF | TGTGCCAGCACCGGCCAGGGACAGCGATACGAGCAGTACTTC
TRBJ2-7 | TRBV10-3 | TRBD2 | NA | CAISVTSGRGYEQYF | TGTGCCATCAGTGTGACTAGCGGGAGAGGTTACGAGCAGTACTTC
TRBJ2-3 | TRBV7-2 | NA | few | CASSQRGFSGTDTQYF | TGTGCCAGCAGCCAAAGGGGTTTCTCTGGCACAGATACGCAGTATTTT
TRBJ1-2 | TRBV3-1 | NA | few | CASSPLWELDGYTF | TGTGCCAGCAGCCCGCTGTGGGAACTAGATGGCTACACCTTC
TRBJ2-7 | TRBV20-1 | TRBD2 | NA | CSAPSPSGYEQYF | TGCAGTGCCCCATCGCCTAGCGGATACGAGCAGTACTTC
TRBJ2-3 | TRBV5-1 | TRBD2 | NA | CASSLEGTSGRRNTQYF | TGCGCCAGCAGCTTGGAAGGGACTAGCGGGAGAAGGAATACGCAGTATTTT
TRBJ2-5 | TRBV11-2 | TRBD1 | NA | CASSSLQGKETQYF | TGTGCCAGCAGCTCCTTACAGGGGAAAGAGACCCAGTACTTC
TRBJ2-7 | TRBV7-9 | NA | NA | CASSLVAPSGPNEQYF | TGTGCCAGCAGCTTAGTTGCGCCCTCGGGCCCCAACGAGCAGTACTTC
TRBJ1-2 | TRBV6-2/TRBV6-3 | TRBD1 | NA | CASRDPGQGVYGYTF | TGTGCCAGCAGAGATCCGGGACAGGGAGTGTATGGCTACACCTTC
TRBJ1-5 | TRBV28 | NA | NA | CANRTGHQPQHF | TGTGCCAACCGGACGGGGCATCAGCCCCAGCATTTT
TRBJ2-3 | TRBV7-9 | NA | NA | CASSLALARDTQYF | TGTGCCAGCAGCTTAGCGCTAGCCCGGGATACGCAGTATTTT
TRBJ2-5 | TRBV29-1 | NA | NA | CSTRQGGAQYF | TGCAGCACACGCCAGGGCGGGGCCCAGTACTTC
TRBJ2-3 | TRBV5-6 | NA | NA | CASSWGITDTQYF | TGTGCCAGCAGCTGGGGGATCACAGATACGCAGTATTTT
TRBJ1-5 | TRBV28 | TRBD1 | NA | CASSLGTTGRRRNQPQHF | TGTGCCAGCAGTTTGGGAACGACAGGGCGCAGGCGCAATCAGCCCCAGCATTTT
TRBJ2-1 | TRBV29-1 | TRBD1 | NA | CSVDRTGVDEQFF | TGCAGCGTTGACAGGACAGGGGTAGATGAGCAGTTCTTC
TRBJ1-6 | TRBV7-2 | NA | few | CASSGNSPLHF | TGTGCCAGCAGCGGCAATTCACCCCTCCACTTT
TRBJ2-7 | TRBV15 | NA | few | CATSRLPAEGIYEQYF | TGTGCCACCAGCAGACTCCCGGCGGAGGGAATCTACGAGCAGTACTTC
TRBJ2-5 | TRBV24-1 | NA | NA | CATSDLVGDSLQETQYF | TGTGCCACCAGTGATTTAGTCGGAGACAGCCTCCAAGAGACCCAGTACTTC
TRBJ2-7 | TRBV7-2 | NA | NA | CASSSQGYHEQYF | TGTGCCAGCAGCTCACAGGGTTACCACGAGCAGTACTTC
TRBJ2-1 | TRBV29-1 | NA | once | CSVQKTFSSYNEQFF | TGCAGCGTCCAGAAGACTTTTAGCTCCTACAATGAGCAGTTCTTC
TRBJ1-5 | TRBV4-1 | TRBD1 | NA | CASSQDIGTGANQPQHF | TGCGCCAGCAGCCAAGATATTGGGACAGGGGCCAATCAGCCCCAGCATTTT
TRBJ2-3 | TRBV18 | TRBD2 | few | CASSFRLAGADTQYF | TGTGCCAGCTCATTCCGACTAGCGGGAGCAGATACGCAGTATTTT
TRBJ2-3 | TRBV10-3 | TRBD2 | few | CAVGLAGSTDTQYF | TGTGCCGTCGGTCTAGCGGGGAGCACAGATACGCAGTATTTT
TRBJ2-3 | TRBV25-1 | TRBD2 | NA | CASSEAPELAGTDTQYF | TGTGCCAGCAGTGAGGCCCCCGAGCTAGCGGGCACAGATACGCAGTATTTT
TRBJ2-1 | TRBV6-2/TRBV6-3 | TRBD2 | NA | CASRGFGGGRGNEQFF | TGTGCCAGCAGGGGATTCGGGGGGGGCAGAGGGAATGAGCAGTTCTTC
TRBJ1-6 | TRBV6-5 | TRBD1 | NA | CASSHGTGVSSPLHF | TGTGCCAGCAGCCACGGGACAGGGGTGTCTTCACCCCTCCACTTT
TRBJ2-7 | TRBV20-1 | TRBD2 | NA | CSARLTSGMWGSYEQYF | TGCAGTGCTAGACTGACTAGCGGGATGTGGGGATCCTACGAGCAGTACTTC
TRBJ2-7 | TRBV11-1 | TRBD2 | few | CASSGGLASSYEQYF | TGTGCCAGCAGCGGCGGACTAGCGAGCTCCTACGAGCAGTACTTC
TRBJ2-7 | TRBV28 | NA | NA | CASSSLNRGGGEQYF | TGTGCCAGCAGTTCCCTCAACAGGGGAGGCGGCGAGCAGTACTTC
TRBJ2-5 | TRBV28 | NA | NA | CASSFRAGGTNFGAPTWEQYF | TGTGCCAGCAGTTTTCGAGCGGGCGGAACTAACTTTGGGGCGCCTACGTGGGAGCAGTACTTC
TRBJ2-1 | TRBV7-9 | NA | NA | CASSLVRLFPHPLKYNEQFF | TGTGCCAGCAGCTTAGTGAGACTCTTCCCCCACCCTCTGAAATACAATGAGCAGTTCTTC
TRBJ2-1 | TRBV12-3/TRBV12-4 | NA | few | CASSLNGGAYEQFF | TGTGCCAGCAGCCTCAACGGCGGGGCATATGAGCAGTTCTTC
TRBJ2-5 | TRBV4-3 | TRBD1 | few | CASSQDSFGTGRREQYF | TGCGCCAGCAGCCAAGATAGTTTCGGGACAGGCCGCCGGGAGCAGTACTTC
TRBJ2-5 | TRBV7-2 | NA | NA | CASSLYLLVYETKYF | TGTGCCAGCAGCTTATACTTACTAGTGTATGAGACCAAGTACTTC
TRBJ2-1 | TRBV29-1 | NA | few | CSVEPLQYSEQFF | TGCAGCGTTGAACCGTTACAGTACAGTGAGCAGTTCTTC
TRBJ1-6 | TRBV27 | NA | NA | CASSLIGKGPITSPLHF | TGTGCCAGCAGTTTAATAGGGAAAGGTCCTATAACCTCACCCCTCCACTTT
TRBJ2-3 | TRBV14 | TRBD1 | NA | CASSQALTGGGDTQYF | TGTGCCAGCAGCCAGGCCCTGACAGGGGGGGGTGATACGCAGTATTTT
TRBJ2-1 | TRBV12-3/TRBV12-4 | NA | many | CASSPFPDNEQFF | TGTGCCAGCAGTCCCTTCCCCGACAATGAGCAGTTCTTC
TRBJ1-5 | TRBV20-1 | NA | NA | CSARETHSNQPQHF | TGCAGTGCTAGAGAGACACATAGCAATCAGCCCCAGCATTTT
TRBJ2-1 | TRBV6-5 | TRBD2 | NA | CASSETSGSWDEQFF | TGTGCCAGCAGTGAAACTAGCGGGAGTTGGGATGAGCAGTTCTTC
TRBJ2-5 | TRBV6-5 | NA | NA | CATIPLGQSQETQYF | TGTGCCACGATCCCTCTGGGGCAGTCGCAAGAGACCCAGTACTTC
TRBJ2-1 | TRBV7-9 | NA | NA | CASSLGRSGVSNEQFF | TGTGCCAGCAGCTTAGGTCGATCCGGAGTAAGCAATGAGCAGTTCTTC
TRBJ2-2 | TRBV27 | NA | NA | CASSSANTGELFF | TGTGCCAGCAGTTCCGCGAACACCGGGGAGCTGTTTTTT
TRBJ1-4 | TRBV12-3/TRBV12-4 | TRBD1 | NA | CASRGQPNEKLFF | TGTGCCAGCAGGGGACAGCCTAATGAAAAACTGTTTTTT
TRBJ2-7 | TRBV7-9 | NA | NA | CASSPPASPYEQYF | TGTGCCAGCAGCCCGCCGGCGAGCCCCTACGAGCAGTACTTC
TRBJ2-7 | TRBV4-3 | TRBD1 | NA | CASSQVETGVYEQYF | TGCGCCAGCAGCCAAGTTGAGACAGGGGTCTACGAGCAGTACTTC
TRBJ2-1 | TRBV27 | NA | NA | CASKGLAGGSNEQFF | TGTGCCAGCAAAGGTCTCGCGGGTGGTAGCAATGAGCAGTTCTTC